Described below is a single T cell receptor (beta chain) sequence and its context. Looked up from germline, CDR1 is SGHRS and CDR2 is YFSETQ. V was shortened by 6 bases and J by 0 bases, with 10 bases between the two germline ends. There are 14 residues in the CDR3. These data are taken from a study of blood T cell repertoires in COVID-19. Study-wide background: Whether acute or convalescent, the COVID-19 samples came from the United States, Italy and Spain.

Some clones are missing from TCRdb's copy, which holds only in-frame ones; the method was immunoSEQ multiplex PCR. This table holds about 2,400 clones, about nine tenths found once. Material for sequencing was peripheral blood. The clonotype originates from a man between 65 and 80 years old with active COVID-19. The V gene is TRBV5-1, the J gene TRBJ2-4; D ambiguous. CDR3 DNA sequence: TGCGCCAGCACAGGCGACCTAGCCAAAAACATTCAGTACTTC. Translation: CASTGDLAKNIQYF.